The clone carrying this TCR beta chain was seen a handful of times. Its antigen is not identified. Library preparation (for TCRbeta) was performed with unique molecular identifiers. TCRdb recomputed calls from the PCR reads with MiXCR, one row per CDR3 protein. The sample yields about 900,000 distinct CDR3 sequences, around 30% seen once. The data were taken from a study of T-cell reconstitution after alpha-beta-depleted transplantation in children. Study-level findings and limits: From surviving recipient T cells and thymic progenitors came the high day-60 TCRbeta diversity observed in some patients. Once a year had passed after transplant, T-cell counts and diversity came mostly from newly produced T cells. Expanded graft clones, several hundred of them, were reportedly the source of alpha-beta T cells about two months after transplant.

J was trimmed by 3 bases and V by 6 bases; bases with no gene match: 6. This CDR3 spans 14 amino acids. The V gene is TRBV12-3 or TRBV12-4, the J gene TRBJ2-3; 7 bases are shared with TRBD2. The clonotype originates from a boy younger than two who had a stem cell transplant for SCID, so the T cells may come from the graft donor. Sequencing used PBMCs, mostly from graft donor cells, obtained 360 days after TCRalphabeta/CD19-depleted stem cell transplant. The CDR3 is CASRRDYTTDTQYF. In DNA, the CDR3 is TGTGCCAGCAGGCGGGACTACACAACAGATACGCAGTATTTT.